Sequencing of this T cell receptor (beta chain) was carried out in a study of T-cell reconstitution after alpha-beta-depleted transplantation in children. This clonotype was counted ten times or more. Unique molecular identifiers were incorporated during preparation of the TCRbeta library. TCRdb processed the PCR reads anew with MiXCR; each CDR3 protein has one entry. The repertoire has fewer than 130,000 distinct CDR3 sequences, 10% of them found once; the top ten carry around 8.2%. J was trimmed by 3 bases and V by 0 bases; bases with no gene match: 6. The V gene's germline CDR1 is ENHRY and CDR2 SYGVKD. The length of the CDR3 is 16 residues.

The sequences come from PBMCs from the stem cell graft donor, collected from the stem cell graft. The V and J genes are TRBV10-3 and TRBJ2-7; 9 nucleotides align to TRBD1. The origin of this receptor is a human donor who donated a stem cell graft to a child with acute lymphoblastic leukemia. The CDR3 loop is CAISESGDRGIYEQYF. DNA of the CDR3: TGTGCCATCAGTGAGTCGGGTGACAGGGGGATCTACGAGCAGTACTTC.